A single sample gave rise to the 7 T cell receptor beta chains below, sequenced in a study of blood T cell repertoires in COVID-19 (dated by TCRdb to 2018 to 2021). Receptor amplification or capture employed the immunoSEQ multiplex PCR assay. TCRdb mirrors the immuneACCESS table, restricted to in-frame sequences. Some clones are absent from its copies; in checked studies, under half trace to an unresolved V gene, and the reason for the others is unknown. Across this sample there are some 80,000 clones, with over 70% seen only once. The top ten clones comprise roughly 15% of the sample. Sample: peripheral blood. All receptors come from a human donor in a cohort sampled during active COVID-19.

The chain employs TRBV6-6 and TRBJ2-5; 8 bases are a match to TRBD2. The junction had 4 bases not matched to a gene; V was cut back by 3 bases and J by 1 base. The CDR3 is 15 amino acids. Per the germline V gene, CDR1 is MNHNY and CDR2 is SVGAGI (reference sequence). CDR3 loop: CASSYGRGVQETQYF. DNA for the CDR3: TGTGCCAGCAGTTATGGGCGGGGGGTCCAAGAGACCCAGTACTTC.

This clone was recorded once. The sample holds other DNA sequences that translate to the same CDR3. The rearrangement uses TRBV5-1 and TRBJ2-7; D call uncertain. Germline CDR1 SGHRS, CDR2 YFSETQ. The CDR3 loop spans 12 amino acids. V lost 0 bases and J lost 5, with 6 bases in between. CDR3 sequence: CASSLVGDEQYF. CDR3 nucleotide sequence: TGCGCCAGCAGCTTGGTCGGAGACGAGCAGTACTTC.

The chain employs TRBV3-1 (or the pseudogene TRBV3-2) and TRBJ2-1, with 13 bases identical to TRBD2. Looked up from germline, CDR1 is LGHDT and CDR2 is YNNKEL (reference sequence). The V and J ends lost 1 base and 9 bases, in that order; junction bases with no gene match: 9. CDR3 size: 17 residues. The DNA of the CDR3 is TGTGCCAGCAGCCAAGGTTCTGGACTAGCGGGAGTTGGTGAGCAGTTCTTC. This encodes CASSQGSGLAGVGEQFF.

The V call is TRBV2, the J call TRBJ1-5; D unclear. Germline V gives CDR1 SNHLY, CDR2 FYNNEI. CDR3 length: 14 amino acids. Trimming took 6 bases from V and 0 from J, leaving 9 bases between them. The CDR3 spells CASRPAYSNQPQHF. In nucleotides, the CDR3 is TGTGCCAGCAGACCAGCGTATAGCAATCAGCCCCAGCATTTT.

V is TRBV28 and J is TRBJ1-3; the D is unclear. CDR3 size: 14 residues. V was trimmed by 8 bases and J by 0 bases, leaving 11 bases between them. Germline V CDR1 and CDR2: MDHEN, SYDVKM. The chain's CDR3 is CASFPRGSGNTIYF. CDR3 nucleotide sequence: TGTGCCAGCTTCCCCCGGGGCTCTGGAAACACCATATATTTT.

V usage is TRBV27 and J usage is TRBJ2-1; D is possibly TRBD2 (6 bases). Per the germline V gene, CDR1 is MNHEY and CDR2 is SMNVEV (reference sequence). CDR3 length equals 14 residues. The V end lost 5 bases, the J end lost 10 bases, and 18 bases lay between the germline ends. In nucleotides, the CDR3 is TGTGCCAGCAGTCTCGAGGACGGCGGGGCCGAGCAGTTCTTC. It codes for CASSLEDGGAEQFF.

This clone occurred a few times. V gene TRBV10-3 combines with J gene TRBJ1-3; D gene unclear. The germline V and J ends were trimmed by 0 bases and 2 bases, with 8 bases remaining between them. The CDR3 runs to 15 residues. Germline loops: CDR1 ENHRY, CDR2 SYGVKD. DNA for the CDR3: TGTGCCATCAGTGAGTCTCGGGAGACTGGAAACACCATATATTTT. Translated, it gives CAISESRETGNTIYF.